Below, 2 T cell receptor beta chains from the same sample are listed, as sequenced in a study of T cells in women clearing cervical HPV infection. Clones were sequenced by immunoSEQ multiplex PCR, and TCRdb holds only the in-frame ones, with some missing. Reported are about 40,000 clones; the ten largest clones contain 4.8%. The sample consisted of blood buffy coat. The receptor source for this set is a woman aged 18 to 75 with a cervical HPV16 infection that either progressed to CIN3+ or cleared (not recorded which).

In regard to this clone: Read sequence stops 3 residues before the CDR3 end, and the germline J gene provides the missing end. The chain links TRBV20-1 to TRBJ2-7, with 8 bases aligning to TRBD1. J was trimmed by 0 bases and V by 5 bases; bases with no gene match: 6. CDR3 length: 14 residues. CDR1 is DFQATT and CDR2 is SNEGSKA in the germline V gene (reference sequence). Partial CDR3 DNA: TGCAGTGCTCTCAGGACAGGGAGCTCCTACGAG. Amino acid sequence: CSALRTGSSYE. The CDR3, in full, reads CSALRTGSSYEQYF.

Note on this clone: The CDR3 extends 3 residues past the end of the read, so its final part is completed from the germline J gene. The chain couples TRBV12-3 or TRBV12-4 to TRBJ2-7; tentative D call: TRBD1 (6 bases). With 6 bases removed from V and 3 bases from J, the gap between germline ends came to 9 bases. This CDR3 contains 12 residues. The part of the CDR3 DNA that was read is TGTGCCAGCAGCCGGACAGACTACGAG. Protein product: CASSRTDYE. The CDR3 as a whole reads CASSRTDYEQYF.